This T cell receptor beta chain was observed in a study of T cell responses to AZD1222 COVID-19 vaccine. Broader study findings: Only a handful of people who got AZD1222 tested seropositive at baseline. Reportedly, nearly half of unique spike TCRs recognized epitopes outside B.1.351/B.1.1.7 mutations.

Trimming pared 6 bases from V and 1 base from J, leaving 10 bases between. Germline loops: CDR1 SGDLS, CDR2 YYNGEE. This CDR3 region has 13 residues. Sequencing used immunoSEQ multiplex PCR; TCRdb keeps in-frame clones, though not all of them. The sample includes some 120,000 clones, 88% of them seen just once. Remarks on this clone: The antigen is unknown.

Sequenced here: peripheral blood, sampled on day 0 of AZD1222 vaccination. The chain couples TRBV9 to TRBJ2-5; possibly TRBD2 for D (6 bases). The sequence was collected from an adult in good health. The CDR3 here is CASNRGSQETQYF. The CDR3 nucleotides read TGTGCCAGCAACCGGGGGTCCCAAGAGACCCAGTACTTC. The variable domain in full, with the rest retrieved from reference TRBV9 and TRBJ2-5, is DSGVTQTPKHLITATGQRVTLRCSPRSGDLSVYWYQQSLDQGLQFLIQYYNGEERAKGNILERFSAQQFPDLHSELNLSSLELGDSALYFCASNRGSQETQYFGPGTRLLVL.